This entry concerns a single TCR beta chain. It lacks a known antigen. This record comes from a study of T cells expressing NK-cell markers (TCRdb year 2020). Context from the whole study: In sorted CD3+CD56+NKG2C+, CD3+CD56+NKG2C- and CD3+CD56-NKG2C+ T-cell subsets from 8 or 9 donors, TCR beta-chain repertoires were profiled. Of the eight sequenced donors, seven were found to be HCMV-seropositive and one was found to be HCMV-seronegative. The study sequenced eight donors, all healthy volunteers chosen at random: three men and five women. Sequencing of the libraries produced 2 x 150 bp reads on Illumina HiSeq 2000/2500, MiSeq or NextSeq. Broader findings and caveats from the paper: Whether the expanded NKG2C-expressing T cell clones were specific for HCMV antigens was left unclear. For several donors, the dominant CD3+CD56+NKG2C+ clonotypes were among the top 10 CD8+ clonotypes and accounted for about 1.0-7.5% of CD8+ T cells. Those dominant clonotypes were again the most abundant among CD3+CD56-NKG2C+ cells in a handful of donors, at about 25-65%.

Sequenced on an Illumina HiSeq 2000. 5'RACE template switching, by which a universal primer site and unique molecular identifiers were added, was used to make TCR beta cDNA libraries. Priming for cDNA synthesis came from the TCR beta constant segment, and two successive PCR amplification steps followed. The original methods were these. MIGEC was used to demultiplex reads and group reads by UMI, and MiTCR was used to assemble and quantify clonotypes. Only TCR cDNA sequences supported by at least two reads were kept to exclude erroneous sequences. The tcR package was used for downstream repertoire analysis, with clonotypes matched between fractions based on CDR3 nucleotide sequence plus V segment. VDJmatch was used to annotate antigen specificity against VDJdb, with one amino acid substitution in CDR3 allowed. The reads underwent TCRdb reprocessing, giving one record for each CDR3 protein sequence and no DNA. These V and J calls are TCRdb output, not the study's own analysis. This sample's table contains about 390,000 distinct CDR3 sequences. Of the sample, around 10% is held by the ten largest clones.

HCMV serostatus was determined by detecting HCMV-specific IgG in serum with a commercial ELISA kit. Ficoll density gradient centrifugation was used to isolate peripheral blood mononuclear cells from blood. The CDR3 measures 13 amino acids from cysteine to phenylalanine. The coding DNA is unavailable. For CDR1 and CDR2, the germline V gene lists SGHDN and FVKESK. This TCR was recovered from a woman in her 50s in good health. Donor details come from another sample of the same person, matched by shared clones. The sample taken for sequencing was blood T cells: a sorted CD56 or NKG2C T cell subset, CD4+ or CD8+ T cells, or bulk PBMC T cells (not recorded which). The chain uses TRBV14 and TRBJ1-1. The CDR3 protein is CASSQDLVVKAFF.